Each of the 27 T cell receptor beta chains below was sequenced from the same sample in a study of PD-1 blockade in classical Hodgkin lymphoma. All trial patients relapsed after autologous stem cell transplantation. Repertoires were generated with immunoSEQ multiplex PCR, while TCRdb's copy carries only in-frame clones and drops some. This table holds approximately 84,000 clones, approximately 88% found once. The sample was peripheral blood mononuclear cells (PBMCs), taken at baseline. The source of these receptors is a human donor with classical Hodgkin lymphoma.

The V and J genes are TRBV5-1 and TRBJ1-2; D unresolved. This CDR3 spans 13 amino acids. Germline V gene lookup returns CDR1 SGHRS and CDR2 YFSETQ. V lost 3 bases, J lost 3 bases, and 9 bases lay in between. CDR3 bases: TGCGCCAGCAGCTACGGAAAGGACTATGGCTACACCTTC. This sequence encodes CASSYGKDYGYTF.

The CDR3 is CASSYSGQSNEKLFF. The DNA for the CDR3 is TGTGCCAGCAGTTACTCGGGACAATCTAATGAAAAACTGTTTTTT. The J gene is TRBJ1-4, the V gene TRBV6-5, with D perhaps TRBD1 (6 bases). Germline CDR1 and CDR2: MNHEY and SVGAGI. This CDR3 has 15 amino acids. Trimming pared 0 bases from V and 3 bases from J, leaving 8 bases between.

Comments on this clone: In the same sample, other DNA sequences code for this CDR3. This chain joins TRBV18 and TRBJ2-3; D may be TRBD1 (5 bases). The CDR3 totals 16 residues. Per germline, CDR1 KGHSH and CDR2 LQKENI. Trimming shortened V by 3 bases and J by 0 bases, and 13 bases separated the two germline ends. The CDR3 nucleotides read TGTGCCAGCTCACCTCAAACAGGAGCTAGCACAGATACGCAGTATTTT. Translating it yields CASSPQTGASTDTQYF.

The chain uses TRBV20-1 and TRBJ2-1, with D possibly matching TRBD2 (6 bases). The V gene lost 6 bases and the J gene lost 15 bases, with 15 bases spanning the gap. This CDR3 region has 10 residues. Germline loops: CDR1 DFQATT, CDR2 SNEGSKA (reference sequence). This CDR3 reads CSARSGVAFF. For the CDR3, the DNA is TGCAGTGCCCGTAGCGGAGTGGCGTTCTTC.

The rearrangement uses TRBV5-4 and TRBJ2-1; no clear D. This CDR3 is 15 amino acids long. CDR1 is SGHNT, CDR2 YYREEE, per germline (reference sequence). V was clipped by 3 bases and J by 4 bases, with 14 bases between them. CDR3 sequence (DNA): TGTGCCAGCAGCTCGACGAATTCAGGTTACAATGAGCAGTTCTTC. Its translation is CASSSTNSGYNEQFF.

The chain carries TRBV7-2 and TRBJ2-3; possibly TRBD2 for D (5 bases). Trimming took 4 bases from V and 5 from J, leaving 19 bases between them. This CDR3 contains 16 residues. CDR1 is SGHTA and CDR2 is FQGNSA in the germline V gene. DNA of the CDR3: TGTGCCAGCAGCTCGGGAATTAACTACCGGGTAGATACGCAGTATTTT. Its protein product is CASSSGINYRVDTQYF.

This sequence joins TRBV7-6 and TRBJ1-3, with D tentatively TRBD1 (5 bases). The CDR3 runs to 13 residues. The ends were cut back, 3 bases at V and 3 bases at J, with 6 bases in the middle. Looked up from germline, CDR1 is SGHVS and CDR2 is FNYEAQ. The CDR3 DNA sequence: TGTGCCAGCAGCTTGACAGATGGAAACACCATATATTTT. This sequence encodes CASSLTDGNTIYF.

The gene calls are TRBV27 and TRBJ1-1; 7 bases are shared with TRBD1. Germline CDR1 is MNHEY and CDR2 is SMNVEV (reference sequence). The CDR3 runs to 18 residues. V lost 2 bases and J lost 1; bases outside the gene matches: 13. The CDR3 spells CASSLGLPGTATNTEAFF. CDR3 nucleotides: TGTGCCAGCAGTTTAGGCCTCCCCGGGACAGCTACGAACACTGAAGCTTTCTTT.

The chain has TRBV7-9 and TRBJ1-1; tentative D call: TRBD1 (5 bases). The V and J ends lost 4 bases and 4 bases respectively, with 16 bases between them. The germline gives CDR1 SEHNR, CDR2 FQNEAQ (reference sequence). This CDR3 spans 15 amino acids. CDR3 nucleotide sequence: TGTGCCAGCAGCTCACGGCAGGGCAGGAGCACTGAAGCTTTCTTT. It encodes CASSSRQGRSTEAFF. Full variable domain (outside the CDR3, taken from reference TRBV7-9 and TRBJ1-1): DTGVSQNPRHKITKRGQNVTFRCDPISEHNRLYWYRQTLGQGPEFLTYFQNEAQLEKSRLLSDRFSAERPKGSFSTLEIQRTEQGDSAMYLCASSSRQGRSTEAFFGQGTRLTVV.

The V call is TRBV19, the J call TRBJ2-5; 9 nucleotides agree with TRBD1. J lost 1 base, V lost 8 bases, and 11 bases had no gene match. This CDR3 contains 16 residues. CDR1 LNHDA and CDR2 SQIVND come from the germline V gene (reference sequence). This CDR3 is CASRPRPGQGQETQYF. For the CDR3, the DNA is TGTGCCAGTCGACCCAGGCCGGGACAGGGCCAAGAGACCCAGTACTTC.

This chain links TRBV11-2 with TRBJ2-5, with 10 bases that match TRBD2. Germline loops: CDR1 SGHAT, CDR2 FQNNGV. The CDR3 is 17 amino acids. V was pared by 1 base and J by 1 base, with 6 bases of the junction left unmatched. As DNA, the CDR3 is TGTGCCAGCAGCTTAGTGGCGTCTAGCGGGAGCCAAGAGACCCAGTACTTC. Its protein product is CASSLVASSGSQETQYF.

This clone was seen just once. The chain joins TRBV19 to TRBJ2-1, with 11 bases fitting TRBD2. Germline CDR1 is LNHDA and CDR2 is SQIVND (reference sequence). V lost 4 bases and J lost 9; bases outside the gene matches: 8. The CDR3 spans 15 residues. The CDR3 here is CASSTPTSGKVEQFF. In DNA form, the CDR3 reads TGTGCCAGTAGTACCCCGACTAGCGGGAAGGTTGAGCAGTTCTTC.

The chain recombines TRBV27 with TRBJ1-5; 10 bases fit TRBD1. CDR3 length: 15 amino acids. The V gene's germline CDR1 is MNHEY and CDR2 SMNVEV (reference sequence). Trimming at V came to 4 bases and at J to 2 bases, leaving 2 bases not matched to a gene. The CDR3 sequence is CASSSGTGGNQPQHF. The CDR3 bases are TGTGCCAGCAGTTCCGGGACAGGGGGCAATCAGCCCCAGCATTTT.

The rearrangement uses TRBV14 and TRBJ2-1; TRBD2 matches at 11 bases. From germline, CDR1 is SGHDN and CDR2 FVKESK. V was pared by 4 bases and J by 4 bases, with 3 bases of the junction left unmatched. CDR3 length equals 15 residues. The CDR3 bases are TGTGCCAGCAGCCTACTAGCGGGAGCGTACAATGAGCAGTTCTTC. This translates into CASSLLAGAYNEQFF.

This clone was seen more than once but under ten times. This chain connects TRBV10-3 to TRBJ2-1; the match to TRBD2 covers 16 bases. Unmatched junction bases numbered 5, after V lost 7 bases and J lost 8 bases. CDR3 size: 15 residues. Germline V gives CDR1 ENHRY, CDR2 SYGVKD. CDR3 loop: CAITPGTSGRDEQFF. In DNA, the CDR3 is TGTGCCATCACCCCCGGGACTAGCGGGAGGGATGAGCAGTTCTTC.

CDR3 residues: CASSILRGAQDYEQYF. DNA of the CDR3: TGTGCCAGTAGTATACTTAGGGGGGCCCAGGACTACGAGCAGTACTTC. The gene calls are TRBV19 and TRBJ2-7, with D perhaps assigned TRBD1 or TRBD2 (6 bases each). V lost 2 bases and J 3 bases, leaving 17 bases between the germline ends. This CDR3 contains 16 residues. Germline CDR1 reads LNHDA; CDR2 reads SQIVND (reference sequence).

The rearrangement joins TRBV5-6 to TRBJ2-7; 8 bases align to TRBD2. The trim removed 4 bases at V and 2 bases at J, leaving 17 bases unmatched. The CDR3 loop spans 18 amino acids. Germline-derived CDR1 and CDR2 are SGHDT and YYEEEE. CDR3 loop: CASSGLKAALAEPYEQYF. CDR3 DNA: TGTGCCAGCAGCGGGCTCAAAGCGGCACTAGCGGAACCCTACGAGCAGTACTTC. Full variable domain (rest looked up from reference TRBV5-6 and TRBJ2-7): DAGVTQSPTHLIKTRGQQVTLRCSPKSGHDTVSWYQQALGQGPQFIFQYYEEEERQRGNFPDRFSGHQFPNYSSELNVNALLLGDSALYLCASSGLKAALAEPYEQYFGPGTRLTVT.

The rearrangement uses TRBV2 and TRBJ2-6, with 9 bases lining up with TRBD2. The CDR3 has 18 amino acids. The trim removed 3 bases at V and 0 bases at J, leaving 6 bases unmatched. CDR1 is SNHLY, CDR2 FYNNEI, per germline. CDR3 nucleotide sequence: TGTGCCAGCAGTGATCTTCTAGCGGGGTACTCTGGGGCCAACGTCCTGACTTTC. It codes for CASSDLLAGYSGANVLTF.

As for this clone: Within the sample, other DNA sequences also encode this same CDR3. The V and J genes are TRBV6-6 and TRBJ1-1; D is unclear. This CDR3 spans 13 amino acids. V was shortened by 0 bases and J by 4 bases, with 6 bases between the two germline ends. Per germline, CDR1 MNHNY and CDR2 SVGAGI (reference sequence). CDR3 sequence reads: CASSYSKSTEAFF. The DNA of the CDR3 is TGTGCCAGCAGTTACTCGAAGAGCACTGAAGCTTTCTTT.

V is TRBV14 and J is TRBJ1-1; unclear D gene. This CDR3 comprises 13 residues. V lost 4 bases and J 1 base, leaving 7 bases between the germline ends. Germline values: CDR1 SGHDN, CDR2 FVKESK. The DNA of the CDR3 is TGTGCCAGCAGCCCCTCGGGGAACACTGAAGCTTTCTTT. Protein product: CASSPSGNTEAFF.

This chain links TRBV29-1 with TRBJ2-3, with D hard to call. Germline CDR1 and CDR2: SQVTM and ANQGSEA. The CDR3 is made up of 10 amino acids. CDR3 loop: CSSGTDTQYF. The CDR3 nucleotides read TGCAGTTCAGGCACAGATACGCAGTATTTT.

The chain combines TRBV19 with TRBJ2-6; D is perhaps TRBD1 (6 bases). Germline CDR1 is LNHDA and CDR2 is SQIVND (reference sequence). The length of the CDR3 is 14 residues. Trimming stripped 6 bases from V and 4 bases from J, with 10 bases between. The CDR3 protein is CASRDSPGANVLTF. CDR3 in DNA: TGTGCCAGTAGGGACAGTCCCGGGGCCAACGTCCTGACTTTC.

This chain connects TRBV4-3 to TRBJ1-1, with unresolved D. This CDR3 comprises 18 residues. Germline values: CDR1 LGHNA, CDR2 YSLEER. The ends were cut back, 2 bases at V and 0 bases at J, with 19 bases in the middle. The CDR3 nucleotides read TGCGCCAGCAGCCAATTTGTGGGAGGAACGCAAATGAACACTGAAGCTTTCTTT. Its translation is CASSQFVGGTQMNTEAFF.

The J gene is TRBJ1-1, the V gene TRBV29-1; D is unclear. Germline V gene sequence: CDR1 SQVTM, CDR2 ANQGSEA. This CDR3 is built from 15 residues. The V end lost 2 bases, the J end lost 0 bases, and 13 bases lay between the germline ends. This chain's CDR3 is CSVEFVGQLNTEAFF. CDR3 sequence (DNA): TGCAGCGTTGAATTTGTTGGGCAGCTGAACACTGAAGCTTTCTTT.

The chain has TRBV4-1 and TRBJ2-3; TRBD2 agrees at 11 bases. The germline gives CDR1 MGHRA, CDR2 YSYEKL. The length of the CDR3 is 18 residues. Germline trimming cut 0 bases from V and 6 bases from J; bases unmatched to any gene: 11. The CDR3 spells CASSQDSRLAGGTDTQYF. The DNA for the CDR3 is TGCGCCAGCAGCCAAGATAGTAGGCTAGCGGGAGGAACGGATACGCAGTATTTT.

This clone occurred a few times. CDR3 protein: CASSLVFGDEQYF. The CDR3 region has the DNA TGTGCCAGCAGCTTAGTTTTCGGGGACGAGCAGTACTTC. The J gene is TRBJ2-7, the V gene TRBV11-2, with a possible D match to TRBD2 (5 bases). The V end was cut by 1 base, the J end by 5 bases, with 9 bases between. Germline V gene lookup returns CDR1 SGHAT and CDR2 FQNNGV. The CDR3 has 13 amino acids.

The V and J genes are TRBV30 and TRBJ2-4, with TRBD2 matching over 9 bases. Trimming at V came to 0 bases and at J to 4 bases, leaving 4 bases not matched to a gene. Looked up from germline, CDR1 is GTSNPN and CDR2 is SVGIG (reference sequence). The CDR3 sequence is 15 residues long. CDR3 in DNA: TGTGCCTGGAGTGTACTCCTAGCGGGGAAAAACATTCAGTACTTC. The encoded protein is CAWSVLLAGKNIQYF.